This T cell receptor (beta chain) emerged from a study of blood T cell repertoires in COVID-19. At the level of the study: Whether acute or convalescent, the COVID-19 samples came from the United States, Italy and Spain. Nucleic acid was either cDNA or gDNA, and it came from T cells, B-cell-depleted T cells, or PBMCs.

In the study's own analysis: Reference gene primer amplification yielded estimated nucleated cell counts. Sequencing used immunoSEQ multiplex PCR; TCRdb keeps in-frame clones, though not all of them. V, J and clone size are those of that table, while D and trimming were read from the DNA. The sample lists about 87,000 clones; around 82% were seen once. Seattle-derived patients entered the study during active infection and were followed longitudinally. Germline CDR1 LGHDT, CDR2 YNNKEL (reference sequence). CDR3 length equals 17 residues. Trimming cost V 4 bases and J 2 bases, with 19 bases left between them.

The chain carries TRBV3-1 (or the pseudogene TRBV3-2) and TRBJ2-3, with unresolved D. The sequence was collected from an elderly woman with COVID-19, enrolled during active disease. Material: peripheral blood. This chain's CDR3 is CASSPQATAGPTDTQYF. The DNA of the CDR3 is TGTGCCAGCAGCCCCCAGGCTACGGCTGGGCCCACAGATACGCAGTATTTT.